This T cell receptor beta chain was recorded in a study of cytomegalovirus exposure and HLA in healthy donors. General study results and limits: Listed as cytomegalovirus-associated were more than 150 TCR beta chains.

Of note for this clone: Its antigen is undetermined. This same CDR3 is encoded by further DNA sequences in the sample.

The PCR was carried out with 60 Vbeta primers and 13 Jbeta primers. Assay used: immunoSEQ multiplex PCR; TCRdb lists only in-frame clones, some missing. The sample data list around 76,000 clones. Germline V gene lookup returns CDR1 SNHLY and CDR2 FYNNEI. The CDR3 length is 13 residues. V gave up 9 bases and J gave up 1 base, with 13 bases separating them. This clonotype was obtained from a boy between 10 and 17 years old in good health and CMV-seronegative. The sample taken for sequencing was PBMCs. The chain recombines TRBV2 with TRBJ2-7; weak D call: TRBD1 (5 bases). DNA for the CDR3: TGTGCCAGTCAGGGAACCCTTTCCTACGAGCAGTACTTC. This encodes CASQGTLSYEQYF.